The T cell receptor beta chain described here comes from a study of T cell repertoires in ileal Crohn's disease. Study in general: Every patient was operated on for stricturing (roughly 61%) or penetrating (approximately 40%) complications.

Study results and limitations: Clonality above 26.8% at surgery always came with endoscopic recurrence.

Time point: proximal margin of the surgical specimen (macroscopically non-inflamed). Repertoires were generated with immunoSEQ multiplex PCR, while TCRdb's copy carries only in-frame clones and drops some. The sample contains about 7,200 clones, around 74% of which appear only once. As for this clone: Its antigen is still unknown.

Germline V gene lookup returns CDR1 MNHNY and CDR2 SVGAGI (reference sequence). With V trimmed by 6 bases and J by 7 bases, 7 bases remained unmatched. This CDR3 has 13 amino acids. The sequence was collected from an adult with Crohn's disease. V gene TRBV6-6 combines with J gene TRBJ1-2; 8 bases match TRBD1. The source material was ileal tissue. CDR3 bases: TGTGCCAGCAGCCTGGACAGGGCGGCTGGCTACACCTTC. Translation: CASSLDRAAGYTF.